The T cell receptor beta chain under discussion was sequenced for a study of blood T cells in healthy people across ages. Donors were systemically healthy Caucasian individuals from Russia aged about 6 to 100 years. Extraction of total RNA produced a minimum of 5 micrograms from each sample. Germline V gene data show CDR1 as MGHDK and CDR2 as SYGVNS. This CDR3 has 16 amino acids. Overall study findings and caveats: Expanded clonotype changes were possibly confounded by unknown donor CMV status.

This clonotype has just a few counts. Its matching antigen is unknown. It was with a sample-barcoded 5' primer and a J-beta primer mix that a second PCR of about 7 to 12 cycles was run. Using its own MiXCR run on the 5' RACE reads, TCRdb lists one record per CDR3 protein. The repertoire consists of hundreds of thousands of distinct CDR3 sequences, with around 48% occurring once and the leading ten covering around 23%. The rearrangement links TRBV25-1 to TRBJ2-5, with 11 bases lining up with TRBD2. The J call is doubtful: the DNA matches TRBJ2-7 better. This clonotype was sampled from a man at least 80 years old in good health. The sample comprised blood. CDR3 amino acids: CASSEIAGGPNYEQYF. CDR3 bases: TGTGCCAGCAGTGAGATAGCGGGAGGGCCGAACTACGAGCAGTACTTC.